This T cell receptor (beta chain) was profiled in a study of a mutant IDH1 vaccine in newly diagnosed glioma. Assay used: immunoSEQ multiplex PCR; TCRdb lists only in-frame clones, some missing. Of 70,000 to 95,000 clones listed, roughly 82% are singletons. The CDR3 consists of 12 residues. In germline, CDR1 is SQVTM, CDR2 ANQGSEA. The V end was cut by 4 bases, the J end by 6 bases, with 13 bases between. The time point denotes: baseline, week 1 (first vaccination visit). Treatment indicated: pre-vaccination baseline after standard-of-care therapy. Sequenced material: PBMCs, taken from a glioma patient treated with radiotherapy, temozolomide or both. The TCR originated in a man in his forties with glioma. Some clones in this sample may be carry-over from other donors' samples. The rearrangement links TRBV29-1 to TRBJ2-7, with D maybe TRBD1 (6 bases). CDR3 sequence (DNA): TGCAGCGTTGTTGCAGGGGCGGGCGAGCAGTACTTC. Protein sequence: CSVVAGAGEQYF.